This TCR beta chain was recovered during a study of blood T cell repertoires in COVID-19. In the authors' workflow: Estimation of nucleated cell counts relied on the amplification of reference gene primers. Clones were read by immunoSEQ multiplex PCR, and TCRdb kept only the in-frame ones, dropping some. V, J and clone size are taken as reported in that table, and D and trimming were inferred from the DNA itself. Here the sample spans nearly 60,000 clones, under 90% being singletons. The germline V and J ends were trimmed by 4 bases and 0 bases, with 16 bases remaining between them. The CDR3 length is 17 residues. The germline gives CDR1 GTSNPN, CDR2 SVGIG (reference sequence).

The sequencing sample was made of peripheral blood. The V gene is TRBV30, the J gene TRBJ1-6; possibly TRBD1 for D (6 bases). The sequence derives from a man aged 40-50 years with active COVID-19. The chain's CDR3 is CAWTADTGSSYNSPLHF. CDR3 sequence (DNA): TGTGCCTGGACCGCAGACACAGGGAGCTCCTATAATTCACCCCTCCACTTT.